Below, one T cell receptor (beta chain) is given with its context. The antigen remains undetermined. The CDR3 contains 15 residues. Germline V CDR1 and CDR2: SGHTA, FQGNSA. V gave up 2 bases and J gave up 8 bases; unmatched junction bases: 8. The data derive from a study of PD-L1 blockade in urothelial cancer. On the study more broadly: Males with urothelial cancer arising in the bladder constituted about nine tenths of the roughly 29 patients. At 3 weeks (second dose) and 6 weeks after starting treatment, blood was analyzed.

Spiking of synthetic TCR analog templates was performed in each PCR. TCRdb's copy holds only in-frame clones and misses some; the assay was immunoSEQ multiplex PCR. Here the sample spans about 52,000 clones, 60% to 85% being singletons. Study conclusions and caveats: Blood clones associated with the tumor expanded more at 3 weeks in durable-benefit patients.

The source material was PBMCs, sampled around atezolizumab (anti-PD-L1) treatment. The TCR sequence derives from a man aged 65-85 years with urothelial cancer. The rearrangement joins TRBV7-2 to TRBJ1-4; 7 bases fit TRBD1. The CDR3 DNA is TGTGCCAGCAGCTTAACTATAGGACAGGCAGAAAAACTGTTTTTT. Amino acid sequence: CASSLTIGQAEKLFF.